A selection of T cell receptor beta chains follows, all from one sample in a study of T cell clonotyping in hematopoietic cell transplantation. Measured with immunoSEQ multiplex PCR; TCRdb has only the in-frame clones, and not every one. The sample includes some 8,700 clones, roughly 80% of them seen just once. The starting material was peripheral blood mononuclear cells, obtained 180 days after allogeneic stem cell transplant. Receptors were obtained from a female patient aged 50-65 years who had an allogeneic stem cell transplant from an unrelated donor, so the T cells may come from the graft donor. Some clones in this sample may be carry-over from other donors' samples. Each CDR3 is given with its conserved first and last residue. The order of the fields is V gene, J gene, CDR3 protein.

v_call: TRBV2
j_call: TRBJ2-5
cdr3_aa: CASANSGEGTQYF

v_call: TRBV30
j_call: TRBJ2-7
cdr3_aa: CAWRRGDHEQYF

v_call: TRBV7-5
j_call: TRBJ1-2
cdr3_aa: CARSSDGDYGYTF

v_call: TRBV28
j_call: TRBJ2-3
cdr3_aa: CASSEPGGGHPDTQYF

v_call: TRBV6-1
j_call: TRBJ2-7
cdr3_aa: CASPPLGGLAYEQYF

v_call: TRBV9
j_call: TRBJ1-4
cdr3_aa: CASSGTADNEKLFF

v_call: TRBV14
j_call: TRBJ1-2
cdr3_aa: CASSQRTYGYTF

v_call: TRBV11-3
j_call: TRBJ2-3
cdr3_aa: CASSTGTDTQYF

v_call: TRBV9
j_call: TRBJ2-1
cdr3_aa: CASSPTTGDVYNEQFF

v_call: TRBV10-3
j_call: TRBJ2-1
cdr3_aa: CAISDFDYQNNEQFF

v_call: TRBV30
j_call: TRBJ2-2
cdr3_aa: CAWIRANTGELFF

v_call: TRBV7-9
j_call: TRBJ2-7
cdr3_aa: CASSLTGGEPEQYF

v_call: TRBV7-9
j_call: TRBJ2-1
cdr3_aa: CAGAGGPDNEQFF

v_call: TRBV2
j_call: TRBJ2-7
cdr3_aa: CATRGTSASFSYEQYF

v_call: TRBV6-5
j_call: TRBJ2-3
cdr3_aa: CASSPGPQDTQYF

v_call: TRBV6-1
j_call: TRBJ2-5
cdr3_aa: CASSFSVGETQYF

v_call: TRBV11-3
j_call: TRBJ1-3
cdr3_aa: CASSSVRGEPGNTIYF

v_call: TRBV5-6
j_call: TRBJ1-5
cdr3_aa: CASSSGGGSGRWNQPQHF

v_call: TRBV7-2
j_call: TRBJ1-2
cdr3_aa: CASSPQGSYGYTF

v_call: TRBV19
j_call: TRBJ1-2
cdr3_aa: CASRTGRGYTF

v_call: TRBV5-8
j_call: TRBJ2-6
cdr3_aa: CASSFRVSGANVLTF

v_call: TRBV28
j_call: TRBJ2-2
cdr3_aa: CASRRTPRQSNTGELFF

v_call: TRBV7-8
j_call: TRBJ1-2
cdr3_aa: CASSPRAAAGYTF

v_call: TRBV28
j_call: TRBJ1-2
cdr3_aa: CASSLLGGYGYTF

v_call: TRBV5-1
j_call: TRBJ2-6
cdr3_aa: CASSHMAGVGANVLTF

v_call: TRBV28
j_call: TRBJ1-2
cdr3_aa: CASSLERGYGYTF